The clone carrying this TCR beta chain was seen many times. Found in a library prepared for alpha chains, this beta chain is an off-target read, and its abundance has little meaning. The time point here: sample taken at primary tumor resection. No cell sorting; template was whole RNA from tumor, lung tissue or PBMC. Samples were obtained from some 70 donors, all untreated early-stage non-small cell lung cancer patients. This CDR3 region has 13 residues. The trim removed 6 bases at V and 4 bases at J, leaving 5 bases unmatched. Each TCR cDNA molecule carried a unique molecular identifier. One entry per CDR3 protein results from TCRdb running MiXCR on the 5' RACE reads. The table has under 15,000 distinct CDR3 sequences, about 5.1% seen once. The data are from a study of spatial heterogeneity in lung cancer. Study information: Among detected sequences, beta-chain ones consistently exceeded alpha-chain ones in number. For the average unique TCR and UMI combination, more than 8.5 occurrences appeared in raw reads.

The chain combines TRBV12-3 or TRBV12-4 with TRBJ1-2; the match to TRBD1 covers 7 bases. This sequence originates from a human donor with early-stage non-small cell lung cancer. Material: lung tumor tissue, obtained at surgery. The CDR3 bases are TGTGCCAGCAGCCAACAGGGGATCTATGGCTACACCTTC. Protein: CASSQQGIYGYTF.